This T cell receptor (beta chain) stems from a study of identical twins (TCRdb year 2016). Regarding the complete study: To test whether fetal clonotypes persist, this study deep-sequenced TCR alpha and beta repertoires from monozygotic twins, from unrelated adults of various ages, and from cord blood. To rule out contamination, replicate twin experiments were performed at different times with different library preparation protocols. The research as a whole found: In monozygotic twins, out-of-frame TCR alpha sharing was systematically underestimated by recombination models, although the models agreed with sharing between unrelated individuals. Excess twin sharing in beta out-of-frame sequences was weaker because fewer shared sequences lowered the signal-to-noise ratio. Compared with coincidental sharing between unrelated individuals, an excess of low generation-probability sequences was observed among out-of-frame TCR alpha sequences shared between twins. Invariant T cells such as MAIT and iNKT could partly confound zero-insertion analyses, though diverse VJ usage argued against this for most clonotypes. Abundant cord blood beta clonotypes had fewer insertions, young adult naive repertoires showed a similar but weaker trend, and memory repertoires showed no such trend. Conclusions relied on cross-sectional statistical analysis, since the same donors could not be followed over many years.

This clonotype was observed many times. This receptor's antigen is unknown. No base quality information exists; no much larger clone differs at one position. Only healthy Caucasian donors were included. The twin cohort comprised three pairs of female monozygotic twins, all aged roughly 18 to 30 years. Positive isolation kits from Invitrogen were used to isolate the CD4+ and CD8+ T cell populations. Library construction relied on 5' RACE. The sequencing machine was an Illumina HiSeq 2000. Template switching introduced a universal primer binding site; the final cDNA contained a unique molecular identifier, enabling accurate counting of TCR cDNA molecules. First-strand cDNA for TCR alpha and beta chains was synthesized from specific primers in the conserved constant-segment region. To control for contamination, every cDNA library carried two barcodes: a SMART-Mk sample barcode plus Illumina barcodes. TruSeq adapter sequences and Illumina sample barcodes were added in two successive PCR steps. Sequencing of the TCR alpha and beta cDNA libraries was done on the Illumina HiSeq platform using custom primers. The authors processed their data as follows. MiGEC was used to process raw reads and extract unique molecular identifiers, and MiXCR was used to find CDR3 positions. For each individual, recombination models were inferred using an EM algorithm with the repgenHMM and IGoR tools. Shared clonotypes were analyzed with the tcR package in R, and sharing was normalized by the product of cloneset sizes. To study raw recombination without the effects of thymic and clonal selection, out-of-frame nonproductive sequences were analyzed. In-frame beta chains were kept once TCRdb had trimmed the public reads at Q25 with fastp and called clones with MiXCR. Here each entry gathers all rows of one CDR3 protein and keeps the most common genes and DNA. TCRdb, rather than the study authors, made the V and J calls. The sample data list about 530,000 distinct CDR3 sequences, and about 16% of these were observed just once. Of the sample, roughly 0.46% is held by the ten largest clones.

Between the V and J ends, shortened by 4 bases and 2 bases respectively, the junction contains 15 bases. Based on the germline V gene, the CDR1 and CDR2 sequences are SQVTM and ANQGSEA. From the cysteine through the phenylalanine, the CDR3 covers 14 amino acids. Only the CDR3 DNA stays, 42 bases, in frame from base 1. The data were also submitted as part of a second study, on yellow fever vaccine responses in identical twins. That second report states: The authors reported that the T cell response to vaccination in identical twins appeared partly convergent and partly personalized. In identical twins, the study followed T cell clones that responded to the vaccine with precision.

The sequenced sample was CD4+ T cells sorted from blood. The sequence derives from a woman aged 18-29 years in good health. The V and J genes are TRBV29-1 and TRBJ2-7; TRBD1 is a possible D gene, resting on 6 matching bases. The DNA sequence is TGCAGCGTTGCCAAGACTTCAGGGGCCTACGAGCAGTACTTC. This yields the protein CSVAKTSGAYEQYF.